This T cell receptor beta chain was obtained from a study of blood T cell repertoires in COVID-19. About the research overall: The United States, Italy and Spain supplied acute and convalescent COVID-19 samples. From T cells, B-cell-depleted T cells, or PBMCs came the material, which was cDNA or gDNA.

CDR3 length: 17 amino acids. Trimming took 0 bases from V and 2 from J, leaving 13 bases between them. CDR1 and CDR2 (germline): LGHNA, YSLEER. Source study methods: Using reference gene primer amplification, nucleated cell counts were estimated. The protocol was immunoSEQ multiplex PCR, while the TCRdb copy is restricted to in-frame clones and leaves out a portion. V and J calls plus clone size are reproduced from that table; the DNA served to infer D and trimming. The table shows roughly 350,000 clones, with more than 75% occurring only once. This clonotype originated in a woman aged 18-35 years who had recovered from COVID-19. Sequenced: peripheral blood. The chain is built from TRBV4-3 and TRBJ2-2, with a weak D call TRBD2 (5 bases). The CDR3 reads CASSQDLRGPNTGELFF. The CDR3 DNA sequence: TGCGCCAGCAGCCAAGATCTCCGAGGGCCAAACACCGGGGAGCTGTTTTTT.